This TCR beta chain originates from a study of OX40 agonist ivuxolimab in advanced cancers. Assay used: immunoSEQ multiplex PCR; TCRdb lists only in-frame clones, some missing. The top ten clones hold about 4% of a sample with about 63,000 clones, roughly nine tenths of them seen once. Sampling of blood occurred at baseline, cycle 4 day 1, and cycle 7 day 1. Study-level results: Mean expanded clone counts were higher in CD8+ than CD4+ T cells. Researchers did not determine the expanded peripheral T cells' antigen specificity. CD4+ and CD8+ T cells in blood underwent clonal expansion by week 6 at 0.1 to 3.0 mg/kg.

Regarding this clone: Antigen unknown.

The CDR3 is made up of 15 amino acids. V was shortened by 3 bases and J by 10 bases, with 19 bases between the two germline ends. Germline assignment: CDR1 LNHDA and CDR2 SQIVND (reference sequence). The rearrangement joins TRBV19 to TRBJ2-1, with D tentatively TRBD2 (6 bases). Specimen: CD4+ or CD8+ T cells sorted from blood, collected in a trial of the OX40 agonist ivuxolimab. The source of this sequence is an adult with an advanced solid tumor such as melanoma, head and neck, liver or kidney cancer. The CDR3 reads CASSIPWREAVEQFF. The CDR3 DNA sequence: TGTGCCAGTAGTATTCCGTGGAGGGAGGCAGTGGAGCAGTTCTTC.